The entry that follows covers one T cell receptor beta chain sequence. Coverage ceases 3 residues before the CDR3 finishes, and the germline J gene fills in the end. Measured with immunoSEQ multiplex PCR; TCRdb has only the in-frame clones, and not every one. The sample shows roughly 28,000 clones, and 2.8% sits with its ten largest clones. J lost 6 bases, V lost 8 bases, and 10 bases had no gene match. CDR3 length: 14 residues. The germline V gene has CDR1 SGHAT and CDR2 FQNNGV. The data were taken from a study of T cells in women clearing cervical HPV infection. The sequenced material came from blood buffy coat. This sequence joins TRBV11-2 and TRBJ2-5, with 9 bases lining up with TRBD2. This receptor was obtained from a woman between 18 and 70 years old with a cervical HPV16 infection that either progressed to CIN3+ or cleared (not recorded which). CDR3: CASRLAGTLKTQYF. The DNA read from the CDR3 is TGTGCCAGCCGTCTAGCGGGAACTTTGAAGACC.